These 14 T cell receptor beta chains came from one sample sequenced in a study of blood T cell repertoires in COVID-19. Data came from immunoSEQ multiplex PCR; TCRdb stores just in-frame clones and leaves some out. The sample lists around 72,000 clones; nearly 90% were seen once. Sequenced: peripheral blood. These receptor sequences come from a man aged 50 or older with acute or convalescent COVID-19.

The chain links TRBV5-6 to TRBJ2-3, with TRBD2 matching 14 bases. CDR3 length: 15 residues. CDR1 SGHDT and CDR2 YYEEEE come from the germline V gene. Trimming cost V 5 bases and J 5 bases; bases outside gene matches: 4. For the CDR3, the DNA is TGTGCCAGCAGGACTAGCGGGGGGGCCGGAGATACGCAGTATTTT. Translating gives CASRTSGGAGDTQYF.

The chain carries TRBV9 and TRBJ2-3, with 9 bases fitting TRBD1. Per the germline V gene, CDR1 is SGDLS and CDR2 is YYNGEE. V trimming: 1 base; J trimming: 3 bases; junction bases outside the gene matches: 6. This CDR3 has 16 residues. DNA for the CDR3: TGTGCCAGCAGCGTACCCGGGACAGGGAATACAGATACGCAGTATTTT. Protein: CASSVPGTGNTDTQYF.

The gene calls are TRBV19 and TRBJ2-2; 10 bases map to TRBD1. J lost 6 bases, V lost 5 bases, and 6 bases had no gene match. Germline V gives CDR1 LNHDA, CDR2 SQIVND (reference sequence). The CDR3 has 15 residues. Written as DNA, the CDR3 is TGTGCCAGTAGTGACAGGGGGCGCGGGTCCGGGGAGCTGTTTTTT. This gives the protein CASSDRGRGSGELFF.

The chain links TRBV20-1 to TRBJ2-7; no reliable D call. Trimming removed 4 bases at V and 3 bases at J, with 7 bases between. Looked up from germline, CDR1 is DFQATT and CDR2 is SNEGSKA (reference sequence). The CDR3 length is 11 residues. CDR3 protein: CSATGFYEQYF. The CDR3 DNA follows: TGCAGTGCTACAGGATTCTACGAGCAGTACTTC.

The J gene is TRBJ1-3, the V gene TRBV3-1 (or the pseudogene TRBV3-2); TRBD1 matches 7 bases. Trimming cost V 3 bases and J 0 bases; bases outside gene matches: 2. CDR3 length: 15 amino acids. Germline V gives CDR1 LGHDT, CDR2 YNNKEL (reference sequence). The CDR3, as DNA: TGTGCCAGCAGCCAGGACAGGAGCTCTGGAAACACCATATATTTT. Translating it yields CASSQDRSSGNTIYF.

The rearrangement uses TRBV7-2 and TRBJ2-3; the D gene is possibly TRBD2 (6 bases). CDR3 length equals 15 residues. Between the trimmed V and J ends, which lost 7 bases and 2 bases, there was a span of 16 bases. Germline V gene sequence: CDR1 SGHTA, CDR2 FQGNSA. The CDR3 nucleotides are TGTGCCAGCACCGTGGGCGGGGTTTCCACAGATACGCAGTATTTT. Translation gives CASTVGGVSTDTQYF.

J is TRBJ2-1 and V is TRBV5-1, with a tentative D call TRBD1 (6 bases). The germline V gene encodes CDR1 SGHRS and CDR2 YFSETQ. Trimming left V 2 bases short and J 0 bases short, with 12 bases between. The CDR3 has 16 amino acids. The CDR3 is CASSFPRGSSYNEQFF. The CDR3 coding sequence is TGCGCCAGCAGCTTCCCGAGGGGGAGCTCCTACAATGAGCAGTTCTTC.

CDR3 in DNA: TGTGCTAGTGGTTTGGTAGCGGGACAGGGGTTTATATCCCTCCACTTT. Its translation is CASGLVAGQGFISLHF. This chain connects TRBV12-5 to TRBJ1-6; 10 bases are shared with TRBD1. The germline V gene has CDR1 LGHNT and CDR2 FRNRAP. This CDR3 spans 16 amino acids. The V segment lost 0 bases and the J segment 14 bases; nucleotides outside the gene matches: 10.

The chain carries TRBV6-6 and TRBJ1-2; weak D call: TRBD1 (5 bases). Germline V lookup: CDR1 MNHNY, CDR2 SVGAGI (reference sequence). Between the trimmed V and J ends, which lost 7 bases and 1 base, there was a span of 19 bases. The CDR3 totals 16 residues. For the CDR3, the DNA is TGTGCCAGCATCCAACTCCTCCGGGGACTTAACTATGGCTACACCTTC. Translating gives CASIQLLRGLNYGYTF.

The chain has TRBV21-1 and TRBJ1-3; the D call in the table, TRBD1, was not verified against the DNA. TRBV21-1 is a pseudogene. CDR3 length: 15 amino acids. The CDR3 spells CASSPTRTDGNTIYF. CDR3 sequence (DNA): TGTGCCAGCAGCCCGACCAGGACAGATGGAAACACCATATATTTT.

The chain is built from TRBV7-2 and TRBJ2-1, with TRBD2 identical over 15 bases. This CDR3 is built from 18 residues. CDR1 is SGHTA and CDR2 is FQGNSA in the germline V gene. Trimming at V came to 5 bases and at J to 6 bases, leaving 11 bases not matched to a gene. The CDR3 nucleotides read TGTGCCAGCAGCCGTCACTTAGGACTAGCGGGGGGGCTCAATGAGCAGTTCTTC. It codes for CASSRHLGLAGGLNEQFF.

The chain joins TRBV27 to TRBJ2-5, with 9 bases identical to TRBD1. J was trimmed by 7 bases and V by 5 bases; bases with no gene match: 14. CDR1 and CDR2 (germline): MNHEY, SMNVEV (reference sequence). The CDR3 runs to 16 residues. The CDR3 here is CASSTFKGTGQVTQYF. Here the CDR3 DNA reads TGTGCCAGCAGTACCTTTAAGGGGACAGGGCAGGTGACCCAGTACTTC.

The chain combines TRBV27 with TRBJ1-2; 8 positions match TRBD1. Germline V CDR1 and CDR2: MNHEY, SMNVEV (reference sequence). This CDR3 has 15 amino acids. V shed 5 bases and J 0 bases; nucleotides not matched to a gene: 5. The CDR3 spells CASSPRTGTNYGYTF. In DNA, the CDR3 is TGTGCCAGCAGTCCAAGGACAGGGACTAACTATGGCTACACCTTC.

The chain links TRBV27 to TRBJ2-3, with TRBD2 identical over 7 bases. The CDR3 length is 15 residues. Germline CDR1 MNHEY, CDR2 SMNVEV (reference sequence). The V gene end was trimmed by 0 bases and the J gene end by 5 bases; junction bases not matched to a gene: 5. The CDR3 loop is CASSLSTGEGDTQYF. The CDR3 DNA reads as TGTGCCAGCAGTTTATCTACCGGGGAGGGAGATACGCAGTATTTT.